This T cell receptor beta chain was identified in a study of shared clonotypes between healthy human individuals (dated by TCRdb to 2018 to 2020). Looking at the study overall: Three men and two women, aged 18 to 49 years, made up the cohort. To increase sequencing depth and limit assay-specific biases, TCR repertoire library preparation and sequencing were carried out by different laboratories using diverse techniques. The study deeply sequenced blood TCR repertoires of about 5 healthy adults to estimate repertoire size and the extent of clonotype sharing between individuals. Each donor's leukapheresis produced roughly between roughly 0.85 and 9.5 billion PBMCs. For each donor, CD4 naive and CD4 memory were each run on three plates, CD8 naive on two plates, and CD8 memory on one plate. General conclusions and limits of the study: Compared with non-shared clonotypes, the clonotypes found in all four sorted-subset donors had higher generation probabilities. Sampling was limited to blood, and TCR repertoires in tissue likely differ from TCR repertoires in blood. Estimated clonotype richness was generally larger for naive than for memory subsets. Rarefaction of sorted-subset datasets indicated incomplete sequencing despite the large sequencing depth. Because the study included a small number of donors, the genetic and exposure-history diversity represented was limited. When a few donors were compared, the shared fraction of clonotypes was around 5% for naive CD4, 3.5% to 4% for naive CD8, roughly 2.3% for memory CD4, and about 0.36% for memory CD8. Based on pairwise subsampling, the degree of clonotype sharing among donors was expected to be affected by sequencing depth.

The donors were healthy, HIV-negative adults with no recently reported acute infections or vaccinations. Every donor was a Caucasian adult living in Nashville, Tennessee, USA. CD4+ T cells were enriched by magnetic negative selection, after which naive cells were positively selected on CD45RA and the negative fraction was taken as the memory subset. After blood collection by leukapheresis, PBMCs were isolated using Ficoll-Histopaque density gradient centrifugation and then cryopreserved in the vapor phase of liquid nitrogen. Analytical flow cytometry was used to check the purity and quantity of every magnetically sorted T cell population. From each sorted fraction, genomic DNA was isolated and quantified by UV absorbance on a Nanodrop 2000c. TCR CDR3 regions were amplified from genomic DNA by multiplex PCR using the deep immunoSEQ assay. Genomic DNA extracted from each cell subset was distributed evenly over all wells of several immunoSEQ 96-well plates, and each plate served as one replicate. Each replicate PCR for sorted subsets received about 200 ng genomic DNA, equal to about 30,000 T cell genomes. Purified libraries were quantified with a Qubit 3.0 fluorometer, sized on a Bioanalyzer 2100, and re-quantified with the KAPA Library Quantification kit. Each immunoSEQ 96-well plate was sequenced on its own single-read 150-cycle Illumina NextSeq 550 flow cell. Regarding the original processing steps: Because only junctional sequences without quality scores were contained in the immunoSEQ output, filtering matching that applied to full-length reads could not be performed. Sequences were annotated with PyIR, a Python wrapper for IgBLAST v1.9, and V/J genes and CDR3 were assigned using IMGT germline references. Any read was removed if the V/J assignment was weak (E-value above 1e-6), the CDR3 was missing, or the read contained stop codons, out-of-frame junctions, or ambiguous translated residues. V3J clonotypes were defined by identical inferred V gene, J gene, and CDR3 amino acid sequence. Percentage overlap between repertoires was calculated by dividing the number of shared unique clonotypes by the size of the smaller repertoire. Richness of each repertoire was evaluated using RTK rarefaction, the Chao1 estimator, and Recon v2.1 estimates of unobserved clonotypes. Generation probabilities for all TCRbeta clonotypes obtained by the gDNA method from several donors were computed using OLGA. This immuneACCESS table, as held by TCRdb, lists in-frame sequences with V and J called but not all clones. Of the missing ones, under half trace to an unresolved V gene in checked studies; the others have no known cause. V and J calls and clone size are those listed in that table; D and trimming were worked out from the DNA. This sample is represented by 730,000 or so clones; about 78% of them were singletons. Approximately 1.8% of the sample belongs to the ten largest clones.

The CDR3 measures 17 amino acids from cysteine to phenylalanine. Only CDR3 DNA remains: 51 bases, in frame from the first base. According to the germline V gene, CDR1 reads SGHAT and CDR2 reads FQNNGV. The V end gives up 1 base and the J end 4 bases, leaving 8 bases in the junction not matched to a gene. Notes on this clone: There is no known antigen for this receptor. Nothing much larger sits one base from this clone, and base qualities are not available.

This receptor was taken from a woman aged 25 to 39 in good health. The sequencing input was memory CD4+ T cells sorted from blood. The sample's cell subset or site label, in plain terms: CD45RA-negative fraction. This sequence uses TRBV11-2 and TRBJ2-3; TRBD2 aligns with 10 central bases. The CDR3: CASSLVPSGSGADTQYF. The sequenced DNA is TGTGCCAGCAGCTTAGTCCCTAGCGGGAGTGGTGCAGATACGCAGTATTTT.